This TCR beta chain originates from a study of OX40 agonist ivuxolimab in advanced cancers. Germline CDR1 SQVTM, CDR2 ANQGSEA. The CDR3 length is 13 residues. The V and J ends lost 7 bases and 0 bases respectively, with 12 bases between them. Only in-frame clones appear in the TCRdb table, and some are missing; sequencing was by immunoSEQ multiplex PCR. The sample lists 65,000 to 85,000 clones, roughly nine tenths seen once, with roughly 0.18% in the top ten. Autoimmune disease history or systemic immunosuppression led to patients being barred. The sequencing here drew on CD4+ or CD8+ T cells sorted from blood, taken in a trial of the OX40 agonist ivuxolimab. The chain links TRBV29-1 to TRBJ1-1; no definite D call. The receptor was derived from an adult with an advanced solid tumor such as melanoma, head and neck, liver or kidney cancer. The CDR3 DNA sequence: TGCAGCGGTGGCAAAATTCTGAACACTGAAGCTTTCTTT. The encoded protein is CSGGKILNTEAFF.